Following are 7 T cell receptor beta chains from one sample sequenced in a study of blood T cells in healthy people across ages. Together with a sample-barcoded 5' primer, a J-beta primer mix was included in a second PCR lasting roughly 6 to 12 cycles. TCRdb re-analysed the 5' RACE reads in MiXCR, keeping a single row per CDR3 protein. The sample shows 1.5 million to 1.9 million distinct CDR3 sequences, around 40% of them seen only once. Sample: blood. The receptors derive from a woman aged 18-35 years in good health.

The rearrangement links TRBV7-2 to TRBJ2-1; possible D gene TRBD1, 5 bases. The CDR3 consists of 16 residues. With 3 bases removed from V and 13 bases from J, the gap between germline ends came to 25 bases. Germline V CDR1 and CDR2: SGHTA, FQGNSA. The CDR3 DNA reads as TGTGCCAGCAGCTTTGGTTGGGCGGCGCAGGGTAGGGAACAGTTCTTC. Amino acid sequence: CASSFGWAAQGREQFF.

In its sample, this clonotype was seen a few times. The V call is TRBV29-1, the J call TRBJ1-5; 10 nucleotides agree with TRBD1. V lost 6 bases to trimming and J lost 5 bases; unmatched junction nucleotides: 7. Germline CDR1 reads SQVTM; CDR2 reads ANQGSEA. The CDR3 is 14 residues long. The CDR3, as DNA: TGCAGCGTGGGGGGACAGGGGATCGATCAGCCCCAGCATTTT. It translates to CSVGGQGIDQPQHF.

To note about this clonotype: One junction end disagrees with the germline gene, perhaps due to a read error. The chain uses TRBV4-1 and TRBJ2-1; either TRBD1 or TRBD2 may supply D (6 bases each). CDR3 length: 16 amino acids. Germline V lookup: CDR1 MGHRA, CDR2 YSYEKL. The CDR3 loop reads CASSQAISGAGKEQFF. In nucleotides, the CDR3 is TGCGCCAGCAGTCAAGCTATCTCGGGGGCGGGCAAGGAGCAGTTCTTC.

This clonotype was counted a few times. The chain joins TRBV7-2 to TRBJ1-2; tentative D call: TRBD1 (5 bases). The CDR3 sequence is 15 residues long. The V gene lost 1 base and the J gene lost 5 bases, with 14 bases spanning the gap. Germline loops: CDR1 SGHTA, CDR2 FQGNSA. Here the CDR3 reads CASSLGQGYPYGYTF. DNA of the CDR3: TGTGCCAGCAGCTTAGGGCAGGGCTACCCATATGGCTACACCTTC.

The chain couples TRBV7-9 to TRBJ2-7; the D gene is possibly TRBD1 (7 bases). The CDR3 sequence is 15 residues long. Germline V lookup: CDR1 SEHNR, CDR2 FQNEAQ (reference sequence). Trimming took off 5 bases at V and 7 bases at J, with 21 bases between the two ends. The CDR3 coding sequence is TGTGCCAGCAGCGAGACAGGGAGGTCCTACAATGAGCAGTACTTC. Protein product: CASSETGRSYNEQYF. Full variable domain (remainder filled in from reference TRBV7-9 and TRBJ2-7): DTGVSQNPRHKITKRGQNVTFRCDPISEHNRLYWYRQTLGQGPEFLTYFQNEAQLEKSRLLSDRFSAERPKGSFSTLEIQRTEQGDSAMYLCASSETGRSYNEQYFGPGTRLTVT.

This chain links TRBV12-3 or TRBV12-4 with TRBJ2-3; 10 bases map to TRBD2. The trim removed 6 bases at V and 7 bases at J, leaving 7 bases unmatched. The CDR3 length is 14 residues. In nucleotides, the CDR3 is TGTGCCAGCAGGAATCCTAGCGGGGGTTATACGCAGTATTTT. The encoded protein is CASRNPSGGYTQYF.

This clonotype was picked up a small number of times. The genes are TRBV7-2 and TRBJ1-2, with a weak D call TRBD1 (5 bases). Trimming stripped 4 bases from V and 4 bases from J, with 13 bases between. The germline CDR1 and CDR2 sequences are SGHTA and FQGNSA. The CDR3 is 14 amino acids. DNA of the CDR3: TGTGCCAGCAGCTCAACCCAGGGACCCTATGGCTACACCTTC. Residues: CASSSTQGPYGYTF.